A selection of T cell receptor beta chains follows, all from one sample in a study of blood T cell repertoires in COVID-19. The data were produced by immunoSEQ multiplex PCR, yet TCRdb's version contains in-frame clones alone and is incomplete. The sample consists of some 250,000 clones, about three quarters of them appearing once. Sequenced: peripheral blood. Source of these receptors: a woman older than 75 with acute or convalescent COVID-19. Both conserved end residues are part of each CDR3. Each record gives: CDR3 length, J gene, clone size, D gene, V gene, CDR3 DNA, CDR3 protein. A D gene is named only where the DNA matches it firmly. Clone size, where shown, is once, few, many, or a class for clones that have expanded.

CDR3 length: 17; J gene: TRBJ2-1; clone size: NA; D gene: TRBD1; V gene: TRBV5-4; CDR3 DNA: TGTGCCAGCACCCCAGGTGTCCCGGGACAGGGTCACAATGAGCAGTTCTTC; CDR3 protein: CASTPGVPGQGHNEQFF
CDR3 length: 15; J gene: TRBJ1-4; clone size: many; D gene: NA; V gene: TRBV11-2; CDR3 DNA: TGTGCCAGCAGCTCCGGGAGGGGTGAAGAGGGAAAACTGTTTTTT; CDR3 protein: CASSSGRGEEGKLFF
CDR3 length: 16; J gene: TRBJ2-5; clone size: NA; D gene: TRBD2; V gene: TRBV10-3; CDR3 DNA: TGTGCCATCAGTGAGCCGGGGGTAGCGGGACAAGAGACCCAGTACTTC; CDR3 protein: CAISEPGVAGQETQYF
CDR3 length: 15; J gene: TRBJ2-1; clone size: NA; D gene: TRBD2; V gene: TRBV27; CDR3 DNA: TGTGCCAGCAGTGTCACTAGCGAACCTTTGGATGAGCAGTTCTTC; CDR3 protein: CASSVTSEPLDEQFF
CDR3 length: 14; J gene: TRBJ1-2; clone size: NA; D gene: TRBD1; V gene: TRBV10-3; CDR3 DNA: TGTGCCATCAGCTGGACAGGGTCGGCGCATGGCTACACCTTC; CDR3 protein: CAISWTGSAHGYTF
CDR3 length: 12; J gene: TRBJ1-1; clone size: NA; D gene: NA; V gene: TRBV2; CDR3 DNA: TGTGCCAGCACCGGAGAGCGCACTGAAGCTTTCTTT; CDR3 protein: CASTGERTEAFF
CDR3 length: 13; J gene: TRBJ1-5; clone size: NA; D gene: NA; V gene: TRBV29-1; CDR3 DNA: TGCAGCGGGGGGAACGGTTGGAATCAGCCCCAGCATTTT; CDR3 protein: CSGGNGWNQPQHF
CDR3 length: 15; J gene: TRBJ1-2; clone size: NA; D gene: TRBD1; V gene: TRBV2; CDR3 DNA: TGTGCCAGCAGTGTAATACAGGGGGCTAGCTATGGCTACACCTTC; CDR3 protein: CASSVIQGASYGYTF
CDR3 length: 17; J gene: TRBJ2-1; clone size: few; D gene: TRBD2; V gene: TRBV27; CDR3 DNA: TGTGCCAGCAGTTTATTGGCTAGCGGGAGCTCCTACAATGAGCAGTTCTTC; CDR3 protein: CASSLLASGSSYNEQFF
CDR3 length: 15; J gene: TRBJ2-5; clone size: few; D gene: TRBD1; V gene: TRBV9; CDR3 DNA: TGTGCCAGCAGCACAGGGGGGCTAGCTGGAGAGACCCAGTACTTC; CDR3 protein: CASSTGGLAGETQYF
CDR3 length: 18; J gene: TRBJ2-3; clone size: NA; D gene: TRBD2; V gene: TRBV24-1; CDR3 DNA: TGTGCCACCAGTGATACGTCCGGGACTAGCGGGAGCACAGATACGCAGTATTTT; CDR3 protein: CATSDTSGTSGSTDTQYF
CDR3 length: 15; J gene: TRBJ2-5; clone size: NA; D gene: TRBD2; V gene: TRBV7-2; CDR3 DNA: TGTGCCAGCAGCAGGGGACTAGCGGGAGTAGAGACCCAGTACTTC; CDR3 protein: CASSRGLAGVETQYF
CDR3 length: 13; J gene: TRBJ1-1; clone size: many; D gene: NA; V gene: TRBV5-5; CDR3 DNA: TGTGCCAGCAGCCCCTTTATGAACACTGAAGCTTTCTTT; CDR3 protein: CASSPFMNTEAFF
CDR3 length: 15; J gene: TRBJ2-5; clone size: NA; D gene: TRBD2; V gene: TRBV24-1; CDR3 DNA: TGTGCCACCAGTGAGGGAGGGGTCGGTCGGGAGACCCAGTACTTC; CDR3 protein: CATSEGGVGRETQYF
CDR3 length: 15; J gene: TRBJ1-2; clone size: few; D gene: TRBD1; V gene: TRBV2; CDR3 DNA: TGTGCCAGCAGTGAAGCGCCCGGACAGGGAGGAGGCTACACCTTC; CDR3 protein: CASSEAPGQGGGYTF
CDR3 length: 14; J gene: TRBJ2-3; clone size: NA; D gene: NA; V gene: TRBV6-2/TRBV6-3; CDR3 DNA: TGTGCCAGCAGTCGGCCTAGCGGCACAGATACGCAGTATTTT; CDR3 protein: CASSRPSGTDTQYF
CDR3 length: 14; J gene: TRBJ2-3; clone size: NA; D gene: NA; V gene: TRBV3-1/TRBV3-2; CDR3 DNA: TGTGCCAGCAGCCACAGGAACCTTGCAGATACGCAGTATTTT; CDR3 protein: CASSHRNLADTQYF
CDR3 length: 17; J gene: TRBJ1-2; clone size: NA; D gene: NA; V gene: TRBV9; CDR3 DNA: TGTGCCAGCAGCGACGGGACTCGGGGACCAGCTAACTATGGCTACACCTTC; CDR3 protein: CASSDGTRGPANYGYTF
CDR3 length: 15; J gene: TRBJ1-2; clone size: NA; D gene: TRBD1; V gene: TRBV7-2; CDR3 DNA: TGTGCCAGCAGCTTAGAGTGGACAGGGGGTTCTGGCTACACCTTC; CDR3 protein: CASSLEWTGGSGYTF
CDR3 length: 16; J gene: TRBJ1-5; clone size: NA; D gene: TRBD1; V gene: TRBV10-1; CDR3 DNA: TGCGCCAGCAGTCAATCCGACAGGGGGCCCGATCAGCCCCAGCATTTT; CDR3 protein: CASSQSDRGPDQPQHF
CDR3 length: 13; J gene: TRBJ1-1; clone size: NA; D gene: NA; V gene: TRBV19; CDR3 DNA: TGTGCCAGTAGTATTCTAGGGGCCTATGAAGCTTTCTTT; CDR3 protein: CASSILGAYEAFF
CDR3 length: 17; J gene: TRBJ1-3; clone size: NA; D gene: NA; V gene: TRBV15; CDR3 DNA: TGTGCCACCAGCAGAGATTCGGTAGAGAAATCTGGAAACACCATATATTTT; CDR3 protein: CATSRDSVEKSGNTIYF
CDR3 length: 13; J gene: TRBJ1-1; clone size: once; D gene: NA; V gene: TRBV6-5; CDR3 DNA: TGTGCCAGCAGCCCCGGGGTCTGGGTAGTAGCTTTCTTT; CDR3 protein: CASSPGVWVVAFF
CDR3 length: 15; J gene: TRBJ2-7; clone size: few; D gene: NA; V gene: TRBV5-1; CDR3 DNA: TGCGCCAGCAGCTTGGGGCCCGGGGTTGACTACGAGCAGTACTTC; CDR3 protein: CASSLGPGVDYEQYF
CDR3 length: 14; J gene: TRBJ1-3; clone size: NA; D gene: TRBD1; V gene: TRBV5-1; CDR3 DNA: TGCGCCAGCAGTCTACAGGGGAATGGAAACACCATATATTTT; CDR3 protein: CASSLQGNGNTIYF
CDR3 length: 11; J gene: TRBJ1-1; clone size: NA; D gene: NA; V gene: TRBV20-1; CDR3 DNA: TGCAGTGCTAGGACAGACCGTGAAGCTTTCTTT; CDR3 protein: CSARTDREAFF
CDR3 length: 15; J gene: TRBJ2-5; clone size: once; D gene: NA; V gene: TRBV6-6; CDR3 DNA: TGTGCCAGCAGTTCAGAGGGTAGCCACCAAGAGACCCAGTACTTC; CDR3 protein: CASSSEGSHQETQYF
CDR3 length: 14; J gene: TRBJ1-2; clone size: NA; D gene: NA; V gene: TRBV25-1; CDR3 DNA: TGTGCCAGCAGTGAATCAGGCCGGACGGGGGGCTACACCTTC; CDR3 protein: CASSESGRTGGYTF
CDR3 length: 16; J gene: TRBJ2-6; clone size: NA; D gene: NA; V gene: TRBV2; CDR3 DNA: TGTGCCAGCAGTGAGGCAGGCAGCTCTGGGGCCAACGTCCTGACTTTC; CDR3 protein: CASSEAGSSGANVLTF
CDR3 length: 14; J gene: TRBJ2-2; clone size: NA; D gene: TRBD1; V gene: TRBV2; CDR3 DNA: TGTGCCAGCAGTGGACAGGGGGCCTCCGGGGAGCTGTTTTTT; CDR3 protein: CASSGQGASGELFF
CDR3 length: 13; J gene: TRBJ2-1; clone size: few; D gene: TRBD1; V gene: TRBV7-9; CDR3 DNA: TGTGCCAGCAGCGGCGACAGGGGCCATGAGCAGTTCTTC; CDR3 protein: CASSGDRGHEQFF
CDR3 length: 12; J gene: TRBJ1-1; clone size: NA; D gene: NA; V gene: TRBV7-9; CDR3 DNA: TGTGCCAGCAGCCTGAAGACCTTGAGGGCTTTCTTT; CDR3 protein: CASSLKTLRAFF
CDR3 length: 18; J gene: TRBJ2-7; clone size: NA; D gene: NA; V gene: TRBV25-1; CDR3 DNA: TGTGCCAGCAGTGGGTATGGAGACAGAGGAATCTCAAACTACGAGCAGTACTTC; CDR3 protein: CASSGYGDRGISNYEQYF
CDR3 length: 15; J gene: TRBJ2-7; clone size: many; D gene: TRBD2; V gene: TRBV12-5; CDR3 DNA: TGTGCTAGTGGTTTGGTAGCGGGAACGAGGTACGAGCAGTACTTC; CDR3 protein: CASGLVAGTRYEQYF
CDR3 length: 14; J gene: TRBJ1-2; clone size: few; D gene: NA; V gene: TRBV5-1; CDR3 DNA: TGCGCCAGCAGCCCGTTCGGGGATAACTATGGCTACACCTTC; CDR3 protein: CASSPFGDNYGYTF
CDR3 length: 15; J gene: TRBJ2-7; clone size: NA; D gene: TRBD2; V gene: TRBV10-2; CDR3 DNA: TGCGCCAGCAGTGAGGTTGCGGGAGGTCGCTACGAGCAGTACTTC; CDR3 protein: CASSEVAGGRYEQYF
CDR3 length: 18; J gene: TRBJ2-1; clone size: NA; D gene: TRBD1; V gene: TRBV19; CDR3 DNA: TGTGCCAGTAGTATAGATCGGACAGGGCTTTGGTCCTACAATGAGCAGTTCTTC; CDR3 protein: CASSIDRTGLWSYNEQFF
CDR3 length: 14; J gene: TRBJ1-1; clone size: few; D gene: TRBD1; V gene: TRBV5-1; CDR3 DNA: TGCGCCAGCAGCTACGGACAGGGGAGCACTGAAGCTTTCTTT; CDR3 protein: CASSYGQGSTEAFF
CDR3 length: 15; J gene: TRBJ1-2; clone size: NA; D gene: NA; V gene: TRBV21-1; CDR3 DNA: TGTGCCAGCAGCAAAAGCGGGAGTTTGGGCTATGGCTACACCTTC; CDR3 protein: CASSKSGSLGYGYTF
CDR3 length: 17; J gene: TRBJ2-5; clone size: NA; D gene: NA; V gene: TRBV12-5; CDR3 DNA: TGTGCTAGTGGTTTGGTATCTGGCGCGGGACAGTTAGAGACCCAGTACTTC; CDR3 protein: CASGLVSGAGQLETQYF
CDR3 length: 16; J gene: TRBJ2-2; clone size: NA; D gene: TRBD2; V gene: TRBV5-1; CDR3 DNA: TGCGCCAGCAAGGGACTAGCGGGCCCAAACACCGGGGAGCTGTTTTTT; CDR3 protein: CASKGLAGPNTGELFF
CDR3 length: 16; J gene: TRBJ2-5; clone size: NA; D gene: NA; V gene: TRBV3-1/TRBV3-2; CDR3 DNA: TGTGCCAGCAGCCAGTTTGCCCCGGGGGGCGGGGGGACCCAGTACTTC; CDR3 protein: CASSQFAPGGGGTQYF
CDR3 length: 16; J gene: TRBJ1-2; clone size: NA; D gene: TRBD1; V gene: TRBV6-1; CDR3 DNA: TGTGCCAGCAGGGAACCTCCGGGACAGGGGCTCTATGGCTACACCTTC; CDR3 protein: CASREPPGQGLYGYTF
CDR3 length: 19; J gene: TRBJ2-3; clone size: few; D gene: TRBD2; V gene: TRBV7-3; CDR3 DNA: TGTGCCAGCAGCCCCCTCGGACTAGCGGGGGCCTGGAGCACAGATACGCAGTATTTT; CDR3 protein: CASSPLGLAGAWSTDTQYF